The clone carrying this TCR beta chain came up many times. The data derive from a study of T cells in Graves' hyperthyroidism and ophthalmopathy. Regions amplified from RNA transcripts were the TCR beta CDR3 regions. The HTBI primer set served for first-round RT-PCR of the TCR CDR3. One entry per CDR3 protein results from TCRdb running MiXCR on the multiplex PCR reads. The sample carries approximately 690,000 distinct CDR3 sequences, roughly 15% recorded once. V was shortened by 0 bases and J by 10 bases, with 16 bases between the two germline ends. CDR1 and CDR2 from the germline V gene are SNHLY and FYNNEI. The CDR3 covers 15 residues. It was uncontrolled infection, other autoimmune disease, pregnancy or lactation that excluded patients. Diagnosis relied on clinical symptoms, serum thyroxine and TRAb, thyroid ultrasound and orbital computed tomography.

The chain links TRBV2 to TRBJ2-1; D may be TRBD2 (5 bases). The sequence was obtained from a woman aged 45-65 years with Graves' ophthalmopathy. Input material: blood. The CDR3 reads CASSEARTRNEEQFF. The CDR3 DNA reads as TGTGCCAGCAGTGAAGCGCGGACTCGGAATGAGGAGCAGTTCTTC.